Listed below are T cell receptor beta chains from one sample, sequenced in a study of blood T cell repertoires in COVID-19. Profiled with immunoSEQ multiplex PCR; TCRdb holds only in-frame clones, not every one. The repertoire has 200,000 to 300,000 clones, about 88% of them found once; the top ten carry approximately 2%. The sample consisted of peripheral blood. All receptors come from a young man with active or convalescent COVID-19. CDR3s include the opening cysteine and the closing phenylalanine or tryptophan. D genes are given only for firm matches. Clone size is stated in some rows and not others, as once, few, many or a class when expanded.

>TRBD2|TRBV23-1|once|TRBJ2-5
CASSTPSGGAQETQYF
TGCGCCAGCAGTACACCTAGCGGGGGGGCTCAAGAGACCCAGTACTTC
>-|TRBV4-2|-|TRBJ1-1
CASSHSDSRANTEAFF
TGTGCCAGCAGCCACAGCGATTCCAGGGCGAACACTGAAGCTTTCTTT
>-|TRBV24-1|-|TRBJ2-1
CATSDPRTVPPNRQFF
TGTGCCACCAGTGATCCCCGGACAGTACCCCCGAATCGGCAGTTCTTC
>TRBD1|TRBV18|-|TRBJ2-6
CASSPGTGPASGANVLTF
TGTGCCAGCTCACCAGGGACAGGTCCTGCCTCCGGGGCCAACGTCCTGACTTTC
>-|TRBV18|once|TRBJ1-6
CASSTRGPENSPLHF
TGTGCCAGCTCAACCAGGGGACCGGAGAATTCACCCCTCCACTTT
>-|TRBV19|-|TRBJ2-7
CASNGPSYEQYF
TGTGCCAGTAACGGTCCTTCCTACGAGCAGTACTTC
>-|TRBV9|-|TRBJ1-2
CASSVTGDGYTF
TGTGCCAGCAGCGTGACGGGTGATGGCTACACCTTC
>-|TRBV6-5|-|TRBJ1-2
CASSSQNQNYGYTF
TGTGCCAGCAGTTCCCAGAATCAAAACTATGGCTACACCTTC
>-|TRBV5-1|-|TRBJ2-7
CASSLVTGYEQYF
TGCGCCAGCAGCTTGGTAACAGGGTACGAGCAGTACTTC
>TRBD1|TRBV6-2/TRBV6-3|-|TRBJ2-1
CASSRTGKHNEQFF
TGTGCCAGCAGCCGGACAGGGAAGCACAATGAGCAGTTCTTC
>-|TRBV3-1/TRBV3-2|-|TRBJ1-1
CASSLGGDRLNTEAFF
TGTGCCAGCAGCCTTGGCGGGGATCGATTGAACACTGAAGCTTTCTTT
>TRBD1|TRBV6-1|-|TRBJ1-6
CASSESLPGTQGATAPLHF
TGTGCCAGCAGTGAATCTTTGCCGGGAACACAGGGGGCGACAGCACCCCTCCACTTT
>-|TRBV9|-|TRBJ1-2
CASSPSGSTVTYGYTF
TGTGCCAGCAGCCCAAGCGGGAGTACGGTTACCTATGGCTACACCTTC
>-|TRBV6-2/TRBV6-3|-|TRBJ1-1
CASSTPQGLGTEAFF
TGTGCCAGCAGTACCCCACAGGGTTTGGGCACTGAAGCTTTCTTT
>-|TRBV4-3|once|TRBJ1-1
CASSQVRNTEAFF
TGCGCCAGCAGCCAAGTGCGAAACACTGAAGCTTTCTTT
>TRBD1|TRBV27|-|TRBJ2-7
CASSSGQAVDEQYF
TGTGCCAGCTCATCCGGACAGGCGGTCGACGAGCAGTACTTC
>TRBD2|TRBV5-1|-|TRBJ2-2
CASSWTSGVTGELFF
TGCGCCAGCAGCTGGACTAGCGGGGTAACCGGGGAGCTGTTTTTT
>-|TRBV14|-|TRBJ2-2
CASSQAPPGAGELFF
TGTGCCAGCAGCCAAGCTCCCCCAGGTGCCGGGGAGCTGTTTTTT
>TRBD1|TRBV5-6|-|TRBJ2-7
CASSFRDRSYEQYF
TGTGCCAGCAGCTTCCGGGACAGGTCCTACGAGCAGTACTTC
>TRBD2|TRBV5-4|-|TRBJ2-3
CASSFKTSGVDTQYF
TGTGCCAGCAGCTTCAAGACTAGCGGGGTCGATACGCAGTATTTT
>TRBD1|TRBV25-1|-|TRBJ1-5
CASSEATGVNQPQHF
TGTGCCAGCAGTGAGGCTACAGGGGTCAATCAGCCCCAGCATTTT
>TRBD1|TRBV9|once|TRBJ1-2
CASSVTGDYGYTF
TGTGCCAGCAGCGTAACAGGGGACTATGGCTACACCTTC
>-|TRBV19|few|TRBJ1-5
CASISAGGNQPQHF
TGTGCCAGTATTTCGGCCGGGGGAAATCAGCCCCAGCATTTT
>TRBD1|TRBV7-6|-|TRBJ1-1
CASSAGTANTEAFF
TGTGCCAGCAGCGCCGGGACAGCTAACACTGAAGCTTTCTTT
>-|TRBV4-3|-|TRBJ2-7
CASSQGLGAYEQYF
TGCGCCAGCAGCCAAGGTCTAGGGGCCTACGAGCAGTACTTC
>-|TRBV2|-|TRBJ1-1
CASSDIDTDKNTEAFF
TGTGCCAGCAGTGATATCGACACGGATAAGAACACTGAAGCTTTCTTT
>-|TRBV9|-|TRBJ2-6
CASSATLRGTGANVLTF
TGTGCCAGCAGTGCGACCTTGAGAGGGACTGGGGCCAACGTCCTGACTTTC
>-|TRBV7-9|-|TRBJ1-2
CASSLDGRSRESGYTF
TGTGCCAGCAGCTTAGATGGCAGGTCGCGGGAGAGCGGCTACACCTTC
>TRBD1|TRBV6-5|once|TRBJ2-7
CASSYSMGQATYEQYF
TGTGCCAGCAGTTACTCCATGGGACAGGCAACCTACGAGCAGTACTTC
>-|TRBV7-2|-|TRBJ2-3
CASSLQGRGFTDTQYF
TGTGCCAGCAGCCTCCAGGGGCGGGGGTTCACAGATACGCAGTATTTT
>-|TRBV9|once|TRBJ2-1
CASSEGGEYNEQFF
TGTGCCAGCAGCGAAGGCGGGGAGTACAATGAGCAGTTCTTC
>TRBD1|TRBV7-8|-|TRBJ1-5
CASSTGTGQDSNQPQHF
TGTGCCAGCAGCACGGGGACAGGGCAGGATAGCAATCAGCCCCAGCATTTT
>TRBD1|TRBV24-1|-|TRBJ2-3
CATSRGTGGEGADTQYF
TGTGCCACCAGTCGAGGGACAGGGGGCGAAGGGGCCGATACGCAGTATTTT
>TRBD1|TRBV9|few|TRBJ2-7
CASSGGQGTGKQYF
TGTGCCAGCAGCGGCGGACAGGGGACCGGAAAGCAGTACTTC
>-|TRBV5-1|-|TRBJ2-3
CASSSSTDTQYF
TGCGCCAGCAGCTCTAGCACAGATACGCAGTATTTT
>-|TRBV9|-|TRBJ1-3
CASSTSGGAYSGNTIYF
TGTGCCAGCAGCACAAGCGGGGGGGCCTACTCTGGAAACACCATATATTTT
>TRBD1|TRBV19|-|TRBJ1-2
CASSTTRDSLNGYTF
TGTGCCAGTTCTACAACCCGGGACAGCCTAAATGGCTACACCTTC
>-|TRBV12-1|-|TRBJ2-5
CASSPHQGTMETQYF
TGTGCCAGCTCACCGCATCAGGGGACAATGGAGACCCAGTACTTC
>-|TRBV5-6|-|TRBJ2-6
CASSLLEEGSGANVLTF
TGTGCCAGCAGCTTGTTGGAGGAGGGCTCTGGGGCCAACGTCCTGACTTTC
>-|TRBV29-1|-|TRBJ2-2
CSVDRENTGELFF
TGCAGCGTTGACCGGGAGAACACCGGGGAGCTGTTTTTT
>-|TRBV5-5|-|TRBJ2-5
CASRSTGTQYF
TGTGCCAGCAGGTCGACGGGGACCCAGTACTTC
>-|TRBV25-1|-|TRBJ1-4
CASSGGLSRGEKLFF
TGTGCCAGCAGTGGGGGACTTTCGAGGGGAGAGAAACTGTTTTTT
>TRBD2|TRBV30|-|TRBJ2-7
CATSGDAYEQYF
TGTGCGACTAGCGGAGATGCCTACGAGCAGTACTTC
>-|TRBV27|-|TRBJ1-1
CASREHRVTNTEAFF
TGTGCCAGTCGAGAACACAGGGTGACCAACACTGAAGCTTTCTTT
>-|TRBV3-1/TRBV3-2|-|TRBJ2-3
CASSQGASAADTQYF
TGTGCCAGCAGCCAAGGAGCTAGTGCGGCAGATACGCAGTATTTT
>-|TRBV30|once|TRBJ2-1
CAWVRVGGSYNEQFF
TGTGCCTGGGTTCGAGTCGGGGGCTCCTACAATGAGCAGTTCTTC
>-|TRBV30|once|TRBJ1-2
CAWTHRGIRKVTSGYTF
TGTGCCTGGACCCACCGGGGAATAAGAAAGGTTACGTCTGGCTACACCTTC